The 26 T cell receptor beta chains presented below share a single source sample, sequenced in a study of graft-versus-host responses after intestinal transplantation. No antigens are known for them. Assay: immunoSEQ multiplex PCR; the TCRdb copy retains only in-frame clones and omits some. The data show around 50,000 clones, about 89% seen once. Material: unstimulated CD4+ T cells sorted from spleen or lymph node cells, obtained before transplant. The origin of the receptors is a human donor who was the organ donor for an intestinal transplant.

The chain links TRBV30 to TRBJ2-7; 14 bases align to TRBD2. Per germline, CDR1 GTSNPN and CDR2 SVGIG (reference sequence). The CDR3 has 16 amino acids. The ends lost 5 bases at V and 4 bases at J; junction bases unmatched: 10. CDR3 sequence (DNA): TGTGCCTGGGCCGGACTAGCGGGAGGAACCGGGTACGAGCAGTACTTC. This codes for CAWAGLAGGTGYEQYF.

The V gene is TRBV27, the J gene TRBJ2-2; tentative D call: TRBD1 (7 bases). CDR1 MNHEY and CDR2 SMNVEV come from the germline V gene (reference sequence). The CDR3 length is 17 residues. V was cut by 6 bases and J by 5 bases, with 22 bases left in between. The CDR3 nucleotides are TGTGCCAGCAGACGCGGCGGGGAAAGGGGGCGAACCGGGGAGCTGTTTTTT. Protein sequence: CASRRGGERGRTGELFF.

The chain couples TRBV7-2 to TRBJ1-2; 8 bases align to TRBD1. The CDR3 spans 15 residues. Trimming cost V 4 bases and J 2 bases; bases outside gene matches: 6. The V gene's germline CDR1 is SGHTA and CDR2 FQGNSA. CDR3 in DNA: TGTGCCAGCAGCTCACCTAGGACAGGGAACTATGGCTACACCTTC. Its protein product is CASSSPRTGNYGYTF.

This rearrangement joins TRBV7-8 to TRBJ1-5; unclear D gene. The germline gives CDR1 SGHVS, CDR2 FQNEAQ. This CDR3 is built from 15 residues. V lost 1 base, J lost 1 base, and 8 bases lay in between. CDR3 DNA: TGTGCCAGCAGCTTAGGGCTCAGGAGCAATCAGCCCCAGCATTTT. Residues: CASSLGLRSNQPQHF.

This chain uses TRBV11-3 with TRBJ2-3, with D uncertain. The CDR3 length is 15 residues. The V end was cut by 2 bases, the J end by 4 bases, with 13 bases between. Germline CDR1 SGHNT, CDR2 YENEEA. The CDR3 spells CASSLSGVVADTQYF. For the CDR3, the DNA is TGTGCCAGCAGCTTATCGGGTGTTGTCGCAGATACGCAGTATTTT.

V gene TRBV4-1 combines with J gene TRBJ2-1, with D maybe TRBD2 (6 bases). In germline, CDR1 is MGHRA, CDR2 YSYEKL. The CDR3 is 15 amino acids. V lost 1 base and J 2 bases, leaving 9 bases between the germline ends. CDR3 loop: CASSQGLAPYNEQFF. The CDR3 region has the DNA TGCGCCAGCAGCCAAGGCCTAGCGCCCTACAATGAGCAGTTCTTC.

CDR3 nucleotides: TGTGCCTTGGGTACAGGGAATAGCAATCAGCCCCAGCATTTT. As protein: CALGTGNSNQPQHF. This chain connects TRBV11-1 to TRBJ1-5, with D tentatively TRBD1 (6 bases). Trimming removed 11 bases at V and 0 bases at J, with 14 bases between. The CDR3 has 14 amino acids. Per germline, CDR1 SGHAT and CDR2 FQDESV (reference sequence).

V usage is TRBV4-2 and J usage is TRBJ2-6, with a weak D call TRBD2 (6 bases). The CDR3 length is 16 residues. V was shortened by 0 bases and J by 2 bases, with 8 bases between the two germline ends. Germline CDR1 and CDR2: LGHNA and YNFKEQ. Here the CDR3 DNA reads TGTGCCAGCAGCCAAGAGCGGGAAACTGGGGCCAACGTCCTGACTTTC. It yields the protein CASSQERETGANVLTF.

This rearrangement joins TRBV5-5 to TRBJ2-7; maybe TRBD1 (6 bases). The CDR3 runs to 14 residues. In germline, CDR1 is SGHKS, CDR2 YYEKEE (reference sequence). The V end was cut by 9 bases, the J end by 0 bases, with 16 bases between. CDR3 loop: CATKRGWSSYEQYF. CDR3 DNA: TGTGCCACCAAAAGGGGGTGGAGCTCCTACGAGCAGTACTTC.

The chain couples TRBV19 to TRBJ1-5; possibly TRBD1 for D (5 bases). This CDR3 is built from 16 residues. V was clipped by 3 bases and J by 9 bases, with 21 bases between them. The germline V gene has CDR1 LNHDA and CDR2 SQIVND (reference sequence). The DNA for the CDR3 is TGTGCCAGTAGTATTTCCGGCGGGACGGGCCAAGTGCCCCAGCATTTT. This gives the protein CASSISGGTGQVPQHF.

This clone has more than one count but fewer than ten. This sequence joins TRBV5-1 and TRBJ2-2, with TRBD2 matching over 8 bases. V lost 1 base and J lost 3; bases outside the gene matches: 2. The CDR3 has 15 residues. Germline values: CDR1 SGHRS, CDR2 YFSETQ. DNA of the CDR3: TGCGCCAGCAGCTTGACGGGAGGGTACACCGGGGAGCTGTTTTTT. Its translation: CASSLTGGYTGELFF.

The chain recombines TRBV27 with TRBJ1-4, with TRBD1 identical over 7 bases. Trimming removed 7 bases from V and 0 bases from J; junction bases left unmatched: 8. The CDR3 consists of 16 residues. Germline V gene data show CDR1 as MNHEY and CDR2 as SMNVEV (reference sequence). The DNA of the CDR3 is TGTGCCAGCACCAAATCTACAGGGGCAACTAATGAAAAACTGTTTTTT. It encodes CASTKSTGATNEKLFF.

V usage is TRBV21-1 and J usage is TRBJ2-7; the table gives TRBD2 as D, unverified against the DNA. TRBV21-1 is reported as a pseudogene. This CDR3 comprises 15 residues. CDR3 nucleotides: TGTGCCAGCAGCGAAGGGAGGACGGTTCCCTACGAGCAGTACTTC. This sequence encodes CASSEGRTVPYEQYF.

The chain has TRBV6-1 and TRBJ1-5; perhaps TRBD1 as D (5 bases). CDR3 length: 16 residues. The V gene's germline CDR1 is MNHNS and CDR2 SASEGT. The V gene lost 3 bases and the J gene lost 0 bases, with 12 bases spanning the gap. As DNA, the CDR3 is TGTGCCAGCAGTGACAGGGTCCCCTATAGCAATCAGCCCCAGCATTTT. As protein: CASSDRVPYSNQPQHF.

The rearrangement links TRBV9 to TRBJ2-7, with D possibly being TRBD2 (6 bases). V shed 3 bases and J shed 6 bases, with 13 bases lying between them. Germline loops: CDR1 SGDLS, CDR2 YYNGEE. CDR3 length: 13 amino acids. The CDR3 here is CASSAHGGAEQYF. The CDR3 region has the DNA TGTGCCAGCAGCGCCCACGGAGGGGCCGAGCAGTACTTC.

This clone was seen a single time. The chain carries TRBV7-6 and TRBJ2-1, with unresolved D. The CDR3 loop spans 14 amino acids. Germline CDR1 is SGHVS and CDR2 is FNYEAQ. V was cut by 2 bases and J by 1 base, with 6 bases left in between. This CDR3 is CASSLRGSYNEQFF. CDR3 DNA sequence: TGTGCCAGCAGCTTACGCGGTTCCTACAATGAGCAGTTCTTC.

CDR3 nucleotides: TGTGCCAGCAGCGTAGCTATAATCGGGGAGCTGTTTTTT. This encodes CASSVAIIGELFF. The V and J genes are TRBV9 and TRBJ2-2; D not resolved. The CDR3 totals 13 residues. Trimming took 0 bases from V and 7 from J, leaving 7 bases between them. CDR1 and CDR2 (germline): SGDLS, YYNGEE. The full variable domain, in which reference TRBV9 and TRBJ2-2 provide the parts outside the CDR3, is DSGVTQTPKHLITATGQRVTLRCSPRSGDLSVYWYQQSLDQGLQFLIQYYNGEERAKGNILERFSAQQFPDLHSELNLSSLELGDSALYFCASSVAIIGELFFGEGSRLTVL.

This clone was seen more than once but under ten times. The chain joins TRBV6-6 to TRBJ1-2; possibly TRBD1 for D (6 bases). V was shortened by 0 bases and J by 8 bases, with 10 bases between the two germline ends. This CDR3 spans 13 amino acids. Germline V CDR1 and CDR2: MNHNY, SVGAGI (reference sequence). CDR3 in amino acids: CASSYSGGSGYTF. The CDR3 DNA follows: TGTGCCAGCAGTTACTCTGGGGGCAGCGGCTACACCTTC.

This chain links TRBV9 with TRBJ2-1; a weak D match, TRBD1 (7 bases). CDR3 size: 15 residues. V lost 4 bases and J 1 base, leaving 12 bases between the germline ends. From germline, CDR1 is SGDLS and CDR2 YYNGEE. CDR3 bases: TGTGCCAGCAGCCTCCAGGGGGGATCCTACAATGAGCAGTTCTTC. Encoded protein: CASSLQGGSYNEQFF.

The chain employs TRBV30 and TRBJ2-2, with a possible D match to TRBD2 (5 bases). The V gene's germline CDR1 is GTSNPN and CDR2 SVGIG (reference sequence). The V end was cut by 3 bases, the J end by 2 bases, with 7 bases between. The CDR3 consists of 13 residues. CDR3 in DNA: TGTGCCTGGAGGCGACTAAACACCGGGGAGCTGTTTTTT. Protein product: CAWRRLNTGELFF.

The chain joins TRBV4-1 to TRBJ2-1; 11 bases match TRBD1. The V gene end was trimmed by 0 bases and the J gene end by 8 bases; junction bases not matched to a gene: 6. Germline CDR1 and CDR2: MGHRA and YSYEKL. CDR3 length equals 16 residues. As DNA, the CDR3 is TGCGCCAGCAGCCAAGACCCGGGACAGGGGGGCGATGAGCAGTTCTTC. This translates into CASSQDPGQGGDEQFF.

This clone was observed a few times. The CDR3 DNA follows: TGCGCCAGCAGCCGTCCTTCCTACGAGCAGTACTTC. It translates to CASSRPSYEQYF. This chain uses TRBV5-1 with TRBJ2-7; unclear D gene. The germline V and J ends were trimmed by 4 bases and 1 base, with 6 bases remaining between them. This CDR3 comprises 12 residues. Germline CDR1 reads SGHRS; CDR2 reads YFSETQ.

The chain employs TRBV18 and TRBJ1-2; the D gene is possibly TRBD1 (5 bases). The CDR3 has 13 amino acids. From germline, CDR1 is KGHSH and CDR2 LQKENI. V was clipped by 5 bases and J by 3 bases, with 10 bases between them. CDR3 nucleotide sequence: TGTGCCAGCTCATCGCAGGGCGACTATGGCTACACCTTC. Translation gives CASSSQGDYGYTF.

This clone appeared a single time. Written as DNA, the CDR3 is TGTGCCAGCAGCTTGGACAGTAATAATTCACCCCTCCACTTT. Translated: CASSLDSNNSPLHF. The chain recombines TRBV5-4 with TRBJ1-6; no firm D call. Germline CDR1 SGHNT, CDR2 YYREEE (reference sequence). Trimming shortened V by 0 bases and J by 5 bases, and 6 bases separated the two germline ends. The CDR3 length is 14 residues. The full variable domain, completed using reference TRBV5-4 and TRBJ1-6, is ETGVTQSPTHLIKTRGQQVTLRCSSQSGHNTVSWYQQALGQGPQFIFQYYREEENGRGNFPPRFSGLQFPNYSSELNVNALELDDSALYLCASSLDSNNSPLHFGNGTRLTVT.

The chain combines TRBV30 with TRBJ2-5, with TRBD1 matching over 8 bases. Matching the DNA end better, TRBJ2-7 makes the J call doubtful. This CDR3 contains 15 residues. Per the germline V gene, CDR1 is GTSNPN and CDR2 is SVGIG (reference sequence). Here the CDR3 reads CAWRPRQTGVYEQYF. CDR3 nucleotide sequence: TGTGCCTGGAGACCCCGCCAGACAGGGGTATACGAGCAGTACTTC.

This chain's CDR3 is CASSPSEKLFF. The CDR3 DNA sequence: TGTGCCAGCAGTCCCAGTGAAAAACTGTTTTTT. The rearrangement links TRBV2 to TRBJ1-4; unclear D gene. V dropped 5 bases and J dropped 7 bases, with 5 bases sitting between them. This CDR3 region has 11 residues. Looked up from germline, CDR1 is SNHLY and CDR2 is FYNNEI. The full variable domain, completed using reference TRBV2 and TRBJ1-4, is EPEVTQTPSHQVTQMGQEVILRCVPISNHLYFYWYRQILGQKVEFLVSFYNNEISEKSEIFDDQFSVERPDGSNFTLKIRSTKLEDSAMYFCASSPSEKLFFGSGTQLSVL.